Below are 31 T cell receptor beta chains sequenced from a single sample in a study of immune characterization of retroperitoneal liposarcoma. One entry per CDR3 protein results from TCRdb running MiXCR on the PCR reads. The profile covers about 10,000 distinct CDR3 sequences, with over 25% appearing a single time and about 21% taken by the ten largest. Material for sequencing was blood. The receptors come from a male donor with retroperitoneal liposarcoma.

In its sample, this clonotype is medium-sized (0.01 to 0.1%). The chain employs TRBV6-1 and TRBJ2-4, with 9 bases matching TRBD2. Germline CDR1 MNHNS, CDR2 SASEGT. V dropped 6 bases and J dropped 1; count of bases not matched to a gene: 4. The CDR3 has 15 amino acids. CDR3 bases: TGTGCCAGCAGAAGCGGGGGGTGGGCCAAAAACATTCAGTACTTC. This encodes CASRSGGWAKNIQYF.

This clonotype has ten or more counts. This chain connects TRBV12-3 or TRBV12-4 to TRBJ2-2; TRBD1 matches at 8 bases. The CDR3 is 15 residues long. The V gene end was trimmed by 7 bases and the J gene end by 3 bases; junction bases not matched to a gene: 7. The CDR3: CASTLDREDTGELFF. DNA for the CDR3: TGTGCCAGCACCTTGGACAGGGAGGACACCGGGGAGCTGTTTTTT.

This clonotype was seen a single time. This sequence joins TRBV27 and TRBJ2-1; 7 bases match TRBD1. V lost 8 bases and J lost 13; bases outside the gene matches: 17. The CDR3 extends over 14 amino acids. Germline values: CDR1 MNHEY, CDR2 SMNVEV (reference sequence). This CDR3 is CASHPLPGTETQFF. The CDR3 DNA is TGTGCCAGCCATCCTCTTCCCGGGACAGAGACCCAGTTCTTC.

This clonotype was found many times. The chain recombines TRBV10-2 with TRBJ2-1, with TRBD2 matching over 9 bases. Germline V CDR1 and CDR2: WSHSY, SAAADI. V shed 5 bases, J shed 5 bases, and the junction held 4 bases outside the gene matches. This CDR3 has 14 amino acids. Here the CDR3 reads CASSIAGAHNEQFF. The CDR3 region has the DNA TGCGCCAGCAGTATAGCGGGGGCGCACAATGAGCAGTTCTTC.

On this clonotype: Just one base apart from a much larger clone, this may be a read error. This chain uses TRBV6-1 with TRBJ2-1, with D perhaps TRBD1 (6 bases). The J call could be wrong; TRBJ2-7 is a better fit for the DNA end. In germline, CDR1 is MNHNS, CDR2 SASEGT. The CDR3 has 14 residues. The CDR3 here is CASSALQGVGEQYF. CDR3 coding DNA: TGTGCCAGCAGTGCCTTACAGGGTGTCGGTGAGCAGTACTTC.

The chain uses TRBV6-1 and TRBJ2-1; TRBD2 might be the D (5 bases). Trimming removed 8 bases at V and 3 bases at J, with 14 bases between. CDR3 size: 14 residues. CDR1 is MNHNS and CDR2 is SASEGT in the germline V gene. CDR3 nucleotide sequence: TGTGCCAGCGGAGAGGGTGATTACTACAATGAGCAGTTCTTC. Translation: CASGEGDYYNEQFF.

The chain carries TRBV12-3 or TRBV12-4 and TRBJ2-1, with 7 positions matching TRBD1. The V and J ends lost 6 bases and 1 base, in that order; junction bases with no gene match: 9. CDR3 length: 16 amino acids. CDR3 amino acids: CASSPTDRSSYNEQFF. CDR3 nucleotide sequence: TGTGCCAGCAGCCCGACGGACAGGTCATCCTACAATGAGCAGTTCTTC.

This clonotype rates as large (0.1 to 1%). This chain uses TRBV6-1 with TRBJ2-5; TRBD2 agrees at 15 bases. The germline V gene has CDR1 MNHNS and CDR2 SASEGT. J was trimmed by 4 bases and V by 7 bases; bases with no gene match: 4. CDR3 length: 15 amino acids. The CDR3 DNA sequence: TGTGCCAGCAAAAGGACTAGCGGGGGGGGAGAGACCCAGTACTTC. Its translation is CASKRTSGGGETQYF.

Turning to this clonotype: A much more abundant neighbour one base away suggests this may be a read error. The CDR3 nucleotides read TGTGCCAGCAGCCCAGATGGGACTAGCTCCTACAATGAGCAGTACTTC. This encodes CASSPDGTSSYNEQYF. This rearrangement joins TRBV4-2 to TRBJ2-5, with TRBD2 matching 9 bases. This CDR3 has 16 residues. V gave up 4 bases and J gave up 11 bases; unmatched junction bases: 17. CDR1 LGHNA and CDR2 YNFKEQ come from the germline V gene.

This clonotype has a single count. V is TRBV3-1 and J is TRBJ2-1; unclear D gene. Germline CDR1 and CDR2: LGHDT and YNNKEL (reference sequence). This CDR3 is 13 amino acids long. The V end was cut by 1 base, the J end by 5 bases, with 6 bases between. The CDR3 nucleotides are TGTGCCAGCAGCCAAGGAACACACAATGAGCAGTTCTTC. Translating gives CASSQGTHNEQFF.

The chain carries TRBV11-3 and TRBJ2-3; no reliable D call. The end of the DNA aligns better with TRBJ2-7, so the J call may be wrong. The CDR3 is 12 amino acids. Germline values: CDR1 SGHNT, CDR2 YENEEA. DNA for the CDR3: TGTGCCAGCTCTGACCTCTCCTACGAGCAGTACTTC. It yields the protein CASSDLSYEQYF.

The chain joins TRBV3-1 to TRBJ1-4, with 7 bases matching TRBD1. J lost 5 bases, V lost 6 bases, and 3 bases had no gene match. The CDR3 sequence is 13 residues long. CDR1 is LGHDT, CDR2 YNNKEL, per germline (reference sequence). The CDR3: CASRPGQNEKLFF. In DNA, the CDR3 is TGTGCCAGCAGACCGGGACAGAATGAAAAACTGTTTTTT. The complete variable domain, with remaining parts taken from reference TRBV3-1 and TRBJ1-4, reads DTAVSQTPKYLVTQMGNDKSIKCEQNLGHDTMYWYKQDSKKFLKIMFSYNNKELIINETVPNRFSPKSPDKAHLNLHINSLELGDSAVYFCASRPGQNEKLFFGSGTQLSVL.

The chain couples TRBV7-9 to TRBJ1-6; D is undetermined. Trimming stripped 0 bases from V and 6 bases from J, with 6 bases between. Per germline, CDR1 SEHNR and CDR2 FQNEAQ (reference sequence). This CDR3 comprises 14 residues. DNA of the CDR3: TGTGCCAGCAGCTTAGCTCAGATTAATTCACCCCTCCACTTT. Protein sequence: CASSLAQINSPLHF.

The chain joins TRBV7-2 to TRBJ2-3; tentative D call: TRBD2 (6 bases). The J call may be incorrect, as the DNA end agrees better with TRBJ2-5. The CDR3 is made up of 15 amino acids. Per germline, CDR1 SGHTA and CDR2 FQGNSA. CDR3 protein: CASSLALRGRETQYF. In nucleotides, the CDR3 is TGTGCCAGCAGCTTAGCGCTTCGGGGGAGAGAGACCCAGTACTTC.

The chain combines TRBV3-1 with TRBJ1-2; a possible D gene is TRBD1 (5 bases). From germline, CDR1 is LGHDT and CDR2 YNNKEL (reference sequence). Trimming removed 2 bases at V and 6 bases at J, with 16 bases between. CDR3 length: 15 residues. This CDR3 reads CASSQLDSASNGYTF. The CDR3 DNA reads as TGTGCCAGCAGCCAACTCGACAGCGCATCTAATGGCTACACCTTC.

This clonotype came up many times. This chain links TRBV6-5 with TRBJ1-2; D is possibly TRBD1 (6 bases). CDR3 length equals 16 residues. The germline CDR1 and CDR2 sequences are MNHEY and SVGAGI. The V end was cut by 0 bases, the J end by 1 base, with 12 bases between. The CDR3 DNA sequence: TGTGCCAGCAGTTACTCGAGACAGGTCCTTAACTATGGCTACACCTTC. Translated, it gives CASSYSRQVLNYGYTF.

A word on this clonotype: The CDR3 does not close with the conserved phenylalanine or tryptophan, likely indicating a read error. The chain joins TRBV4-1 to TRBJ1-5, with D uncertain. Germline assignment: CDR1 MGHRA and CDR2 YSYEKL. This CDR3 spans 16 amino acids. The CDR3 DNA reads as TGTGCCAGCAGCCAAGGCGGCCAGTTCAGCAATCAGCCCCAGCATTGT. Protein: CASSQGGQFSNQPQHC.

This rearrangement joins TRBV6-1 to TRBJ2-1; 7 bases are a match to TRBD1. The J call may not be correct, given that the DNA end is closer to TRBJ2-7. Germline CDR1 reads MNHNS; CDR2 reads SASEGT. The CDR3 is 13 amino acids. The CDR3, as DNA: TGTGCCGGTAGAGACAGGGCGTCCTACGAGCAGTACTTC. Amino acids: CAGRDRASYEQYF.

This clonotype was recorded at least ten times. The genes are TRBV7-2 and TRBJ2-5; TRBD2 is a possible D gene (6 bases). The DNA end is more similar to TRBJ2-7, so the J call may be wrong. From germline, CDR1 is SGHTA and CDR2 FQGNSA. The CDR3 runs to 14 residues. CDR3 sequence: CASTPGGASYEQYF. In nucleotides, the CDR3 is TGTGCCAGCACCCCGGGCGGGGCGTCCTACGAGCAGTACTTC.

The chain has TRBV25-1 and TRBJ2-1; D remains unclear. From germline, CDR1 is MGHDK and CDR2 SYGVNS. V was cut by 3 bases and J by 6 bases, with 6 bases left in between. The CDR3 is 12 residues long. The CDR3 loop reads CASSDDSNEQFF. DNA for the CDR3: TGTGCCAGCAGTGATGACTCCAATGAGCAGTTCTTC.

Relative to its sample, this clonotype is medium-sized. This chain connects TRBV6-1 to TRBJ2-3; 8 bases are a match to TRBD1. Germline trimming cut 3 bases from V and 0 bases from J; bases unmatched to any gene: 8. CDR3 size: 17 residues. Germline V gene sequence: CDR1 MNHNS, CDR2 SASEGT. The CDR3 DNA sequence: TGTGCCAGCAGTGATCCGCCAGGGGGCCCCAGCACAGATACGCAGTATTTT. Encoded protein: CASSDPPGGPSTDTQYF.

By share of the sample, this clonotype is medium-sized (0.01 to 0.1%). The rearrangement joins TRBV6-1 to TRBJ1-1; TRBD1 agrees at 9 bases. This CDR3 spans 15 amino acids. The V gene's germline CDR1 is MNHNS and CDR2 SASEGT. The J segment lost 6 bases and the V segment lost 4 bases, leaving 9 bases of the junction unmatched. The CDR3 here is CASSALDRGTSEAFF. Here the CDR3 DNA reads TGTGCCAGCAGTGCTCTGGACAGGGGTACATCTGAAGCTTTCTTT.

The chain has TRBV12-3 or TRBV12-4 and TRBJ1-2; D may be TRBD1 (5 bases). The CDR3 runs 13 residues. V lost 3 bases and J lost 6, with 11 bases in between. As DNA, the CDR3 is TGTGCCAGCAGTTTGCAAGGGGAAAATGGCTACACCTTC. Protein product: CASSLQGENGYTF.

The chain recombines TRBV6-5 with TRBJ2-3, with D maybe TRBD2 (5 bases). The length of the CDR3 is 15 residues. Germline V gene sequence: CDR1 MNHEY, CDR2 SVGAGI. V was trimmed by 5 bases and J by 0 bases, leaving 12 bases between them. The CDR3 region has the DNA TGTGCCAGCAGTGATAGCGTTTCTAGCACAGATACGCAGTATTTT. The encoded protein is CASSDSVSSTDTQYF.

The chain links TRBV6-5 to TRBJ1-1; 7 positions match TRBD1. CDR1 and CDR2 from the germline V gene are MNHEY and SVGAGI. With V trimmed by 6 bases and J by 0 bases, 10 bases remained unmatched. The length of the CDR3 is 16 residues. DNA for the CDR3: TGTGCCAGCAGAAGGGCAGGGGGTAGTTTGAACACTGAAGCTTTCTTT. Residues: CASRRAGGSLNTEAFF.

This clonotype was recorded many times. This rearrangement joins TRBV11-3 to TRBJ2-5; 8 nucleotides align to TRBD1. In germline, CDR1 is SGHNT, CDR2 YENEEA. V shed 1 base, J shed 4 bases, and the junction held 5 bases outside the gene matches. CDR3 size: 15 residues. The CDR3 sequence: CASSLGGRGPETQYF. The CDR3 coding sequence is TGTGCCAGCAGCTTAGGAGGCAGGGGGCCAGAGACCCAGTACTTC.

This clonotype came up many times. The CDR3 here is CATVMHRGTGGTSLSPLHF. CDR3 bases: TGTGCCACCGTCATGCACAGGGGGACAGGGGGCACAAGCCTTTCACCCCTCCACTTT. This chain connects TRBV6-1 to TRBJ1-6; 12 positions agree with TRBD1. The germline V gene encodes CDR1 MNHNS and CDR2 SASEGT. This CDR3 spans 19 amino acids. V lost 10 bases to trimming and J lost 9 bases; unmatched junction nucleotides: 22.

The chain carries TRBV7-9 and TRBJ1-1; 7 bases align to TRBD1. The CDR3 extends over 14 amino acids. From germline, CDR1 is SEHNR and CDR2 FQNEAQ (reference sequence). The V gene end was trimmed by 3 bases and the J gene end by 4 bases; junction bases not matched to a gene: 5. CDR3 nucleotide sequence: TGTGCCAGCAGCTTTCAGGGGGTTTCCACTGAAGCTTTCTTT. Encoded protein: CASSFQGVSTEAFF.

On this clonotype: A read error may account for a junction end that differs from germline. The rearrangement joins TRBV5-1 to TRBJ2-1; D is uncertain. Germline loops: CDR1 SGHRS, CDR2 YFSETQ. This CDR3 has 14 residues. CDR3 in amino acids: CASSLAPVASEQYF. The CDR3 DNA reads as TGCGCCAGCAGCTTGGCCCCGGTCGCAAGCGAGCAGTACTTT.

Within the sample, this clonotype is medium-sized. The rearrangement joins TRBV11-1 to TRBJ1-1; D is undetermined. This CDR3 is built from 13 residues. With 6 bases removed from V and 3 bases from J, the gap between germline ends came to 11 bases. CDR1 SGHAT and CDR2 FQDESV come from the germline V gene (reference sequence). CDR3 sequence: CASSLRVDTEAFF. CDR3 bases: TGTGCCAGCAGTTTAAGAGTAGACACTGAAGCTTTCTTT.

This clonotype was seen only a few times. The CDR3 DNA follows: TGTGCCAGCAGTCCCACCCGGGGATTTAACACCGGGGAGCTGTTTTTT. As protein: CASSPTRGFNTGELFF. The chain has TRBV4-2 and TRBJ2-2; D perhaps matches TRBD2 (5 bases). Trimming pared 6 bases from V and 2 bases from J, leaving 16 bases between. The CDR3 covers 16 residues. Germline CDR1 LGHNA, CDR2 YNFKEQ.